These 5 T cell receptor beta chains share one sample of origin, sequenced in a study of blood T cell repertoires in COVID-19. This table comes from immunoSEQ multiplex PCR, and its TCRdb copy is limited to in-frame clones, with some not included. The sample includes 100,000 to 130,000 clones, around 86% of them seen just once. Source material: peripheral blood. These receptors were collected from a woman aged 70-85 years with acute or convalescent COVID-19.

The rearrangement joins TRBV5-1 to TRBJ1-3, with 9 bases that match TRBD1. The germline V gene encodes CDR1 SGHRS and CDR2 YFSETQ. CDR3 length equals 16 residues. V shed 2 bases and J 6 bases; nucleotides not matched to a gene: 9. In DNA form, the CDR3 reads TGCGCCAGCAGCTTTAATGGACAGGGGTATGAAAACACCATATATTTT. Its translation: CASSFNGQGYENTIYF.

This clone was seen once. Written as DNA, the CDR3 is TGTGCCAGCAGTCATAGACAGAGTCCGAACACTGAAGCTTTCTTT. Residues: CASSHRQSPNTEAFF. V and J are TRBV3-1 (or the pseudogene TRBV3-2) and TRBJ1-1, with D tentatively TRBD1 (5 bases). Per germline, CDR1 LGHDT and CDR2 YNNKEL (reference sequence). Trimming removed 6 bases at V and 1 base at J, with 15 bases between. CDR3 length: 15 amino acids.

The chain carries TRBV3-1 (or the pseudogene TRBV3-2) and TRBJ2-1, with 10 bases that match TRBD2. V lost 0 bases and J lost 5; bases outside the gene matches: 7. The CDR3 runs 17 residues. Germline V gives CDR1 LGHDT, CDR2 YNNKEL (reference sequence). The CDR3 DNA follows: TGTGCCAGCAGCCAAGATCGAGCGGGAGGGCCCCACAATGAGCAGTTCTTC. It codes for CASSQDRAGGPHNEQFF.

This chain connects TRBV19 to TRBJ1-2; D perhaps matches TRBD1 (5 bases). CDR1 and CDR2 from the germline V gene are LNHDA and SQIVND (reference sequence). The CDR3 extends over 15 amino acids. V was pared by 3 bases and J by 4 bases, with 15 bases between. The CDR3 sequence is CASSMGPGGAYGYTF. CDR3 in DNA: TGTGCCAGTAGTATGGGGCCCGGGGGAGCCTATGGCTACACCTTC. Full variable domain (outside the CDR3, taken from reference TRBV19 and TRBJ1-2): DGGITQSPKYLFRKEGQNVTLSCEQNLNHDAMYWYRQDPGQGLRLIYYSQIVNDFQKGDIAEGYSVSREKKESFPLTVTSAQKNPTAFYLCASSMGPGGAYGYTFGSGTRLTVV.

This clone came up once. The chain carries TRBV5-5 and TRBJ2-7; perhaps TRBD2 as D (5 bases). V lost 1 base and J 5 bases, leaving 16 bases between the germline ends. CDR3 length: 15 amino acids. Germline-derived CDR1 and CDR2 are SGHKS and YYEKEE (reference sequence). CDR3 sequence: CASSLYETFGNEQYF. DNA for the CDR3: TGTGCCAGCAGCTTGTATGAAACGTTCGGGAACGAGCAGTACTTC.